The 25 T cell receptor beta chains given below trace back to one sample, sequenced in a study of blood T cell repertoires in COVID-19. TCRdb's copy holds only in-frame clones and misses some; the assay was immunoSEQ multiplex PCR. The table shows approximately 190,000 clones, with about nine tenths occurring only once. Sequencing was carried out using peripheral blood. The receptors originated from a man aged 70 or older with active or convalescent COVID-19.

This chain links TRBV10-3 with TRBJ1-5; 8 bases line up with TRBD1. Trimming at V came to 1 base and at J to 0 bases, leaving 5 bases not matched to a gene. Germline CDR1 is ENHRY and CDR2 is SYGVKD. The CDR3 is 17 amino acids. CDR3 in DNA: TGTGCCATCAGTGAGTTATCGGACAGGGCTAGCAATCAGCCCCAGCATTTT. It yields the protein CAISELSDRASNQPQHF.

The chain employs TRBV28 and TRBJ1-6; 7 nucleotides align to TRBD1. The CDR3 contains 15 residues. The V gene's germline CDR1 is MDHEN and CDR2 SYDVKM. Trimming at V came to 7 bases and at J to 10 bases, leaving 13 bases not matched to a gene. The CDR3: CASTTPRTGSSPLHF. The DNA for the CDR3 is TGTGCCAGCACGACTCCCCGGACAGGATCCTCACCCCTCCACTTT.

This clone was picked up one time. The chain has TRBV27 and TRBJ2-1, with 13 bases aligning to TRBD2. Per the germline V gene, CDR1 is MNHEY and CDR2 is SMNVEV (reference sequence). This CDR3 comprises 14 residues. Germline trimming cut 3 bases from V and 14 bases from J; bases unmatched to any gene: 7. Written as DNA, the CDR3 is TGTGCCAGCAGTTTTCAGGGACTAGCGGGGAGGGAGTTCTTC. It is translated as CASSFQGLAGREFF.

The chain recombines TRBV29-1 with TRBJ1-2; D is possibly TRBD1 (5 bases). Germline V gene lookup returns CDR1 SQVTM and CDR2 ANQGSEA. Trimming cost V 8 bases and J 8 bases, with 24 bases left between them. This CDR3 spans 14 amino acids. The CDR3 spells CSQKALPPGQGYTF. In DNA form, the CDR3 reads TGCAGCCAAAAAGCGCTTCCCCCAGGGCAGGGCTACACCTTC.

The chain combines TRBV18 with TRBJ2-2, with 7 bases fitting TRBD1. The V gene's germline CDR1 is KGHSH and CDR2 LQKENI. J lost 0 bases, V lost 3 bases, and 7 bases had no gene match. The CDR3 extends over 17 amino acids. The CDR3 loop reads CASSPQPGTANTGELFF. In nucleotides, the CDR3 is TGTGCCAGCTCACCCCAGCCCGGGACAGCGAACACCGGGGAGCTGTTTTTT.

CDR3 amino acids: CASSKQGRGQPQHF. CDR3 DNA: TGTGCCAGCAGTAAACAGGGAAGGGGTCAGCCCCAGCATTTT. The rearrangement uses TRBV28 and TRBJ1-5; D perhaps matches TRBD1 (6 bases). V was trimmed by 5 bases and J by 6 bases, leaving 14 bases between them. The CDR3 extends over 14 amino acids. CDR1 is MDHEN, CDR2 SYDVKM, per germline.

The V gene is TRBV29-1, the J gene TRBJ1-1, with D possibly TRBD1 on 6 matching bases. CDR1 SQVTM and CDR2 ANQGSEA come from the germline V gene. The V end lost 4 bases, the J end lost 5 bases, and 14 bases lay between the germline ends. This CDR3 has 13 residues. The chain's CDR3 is CSVVGGGLTEAFF. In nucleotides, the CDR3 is TGCAGCGTTGTGGGTGGGGGCCTGACTGAAGCTTTCTTT.

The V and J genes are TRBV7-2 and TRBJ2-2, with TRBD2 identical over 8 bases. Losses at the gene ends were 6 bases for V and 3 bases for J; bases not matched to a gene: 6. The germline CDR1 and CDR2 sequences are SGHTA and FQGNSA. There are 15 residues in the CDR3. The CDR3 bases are TGTGCCAGCAGTATACTAGCGGTCCACACCGGGGAGCTGTTTTTT. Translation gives CASSILAVHTGELFF. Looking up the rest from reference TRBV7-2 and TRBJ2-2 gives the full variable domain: GAGVSQSPSNKVTEKGKDVELRCDPISGHTALYWYRQSLGQGLEFLIYFQGNSAPDKSGLPSDRFSAERTGGSVSTLTIQRTQQEDSAVYLCASSILAVHTGELFFGEGSRLTVL.

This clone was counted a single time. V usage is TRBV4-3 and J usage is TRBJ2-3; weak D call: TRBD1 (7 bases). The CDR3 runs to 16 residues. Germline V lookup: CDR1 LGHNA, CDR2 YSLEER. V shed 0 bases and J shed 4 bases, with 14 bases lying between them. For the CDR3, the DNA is TGCGCCAGCAGCCAAGATCGGGCAGGGGGGCCAGATACGCAGTATTTT. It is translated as CASSQDRAGGPDTQYF.

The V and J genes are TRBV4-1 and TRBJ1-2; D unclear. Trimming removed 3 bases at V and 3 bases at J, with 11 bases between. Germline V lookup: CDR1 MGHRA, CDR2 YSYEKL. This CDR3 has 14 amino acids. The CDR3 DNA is TGCGCCAGCAGCCAGGAGACGGTGGACTATGGCTACACCTTC. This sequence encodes CASSQETVDYGYTF.

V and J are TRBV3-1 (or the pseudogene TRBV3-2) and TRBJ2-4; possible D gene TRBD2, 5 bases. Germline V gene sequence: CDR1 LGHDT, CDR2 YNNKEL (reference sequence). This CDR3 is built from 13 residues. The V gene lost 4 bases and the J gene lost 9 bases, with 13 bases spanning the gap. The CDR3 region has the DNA TGTGCCAGCAGCCCCGGACGTGCGGGCATTCAGTACTTC. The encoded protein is CASSPGRAGIQYF.

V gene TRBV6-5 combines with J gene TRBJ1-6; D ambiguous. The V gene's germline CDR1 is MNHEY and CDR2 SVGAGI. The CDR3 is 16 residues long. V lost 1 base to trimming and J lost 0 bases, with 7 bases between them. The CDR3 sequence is CASSYLPSSYNSPLHF. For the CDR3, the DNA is TGTGCCAGCAGTTACTTGCCGAGCTCCTATAATTCACCCCTCCACTTT.

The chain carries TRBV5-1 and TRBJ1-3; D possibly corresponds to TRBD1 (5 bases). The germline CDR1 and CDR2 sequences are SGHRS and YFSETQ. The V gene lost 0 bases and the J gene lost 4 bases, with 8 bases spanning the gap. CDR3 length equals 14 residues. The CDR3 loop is CASSLGDRGNTIYF. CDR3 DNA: TGCGCCAGCAGCTTGGGCGACAGAGGAAACACCATATATTTT.

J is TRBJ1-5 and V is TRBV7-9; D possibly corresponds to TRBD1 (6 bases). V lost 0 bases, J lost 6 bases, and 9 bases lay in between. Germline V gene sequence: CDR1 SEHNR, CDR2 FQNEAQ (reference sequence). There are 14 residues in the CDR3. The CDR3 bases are TGTGCCAGCAGCTTAGCTGGGGGCCCTCAGCCCCAGCATTTT. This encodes CASSLAGGPQPQHF. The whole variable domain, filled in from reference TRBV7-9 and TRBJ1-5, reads DTGVSQNPRHKITKRGQNVTFRCDPISEHNRLYWYRQTLGQGPEFLTYFQNEAQLEKSRLLSDRFSAERPKGSFSTLEIQRTEQGDSAMYLCASSLAGGPQPQHFGDGTRLSIL.

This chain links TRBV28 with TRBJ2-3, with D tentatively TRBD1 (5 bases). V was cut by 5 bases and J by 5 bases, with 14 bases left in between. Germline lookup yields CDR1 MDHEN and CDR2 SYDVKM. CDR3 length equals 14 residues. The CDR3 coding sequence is TGTGCCAGCAGTCCACCCCATCAGGGAGATACGCAGTATTTT. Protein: CASSPPHQGDTQYF.

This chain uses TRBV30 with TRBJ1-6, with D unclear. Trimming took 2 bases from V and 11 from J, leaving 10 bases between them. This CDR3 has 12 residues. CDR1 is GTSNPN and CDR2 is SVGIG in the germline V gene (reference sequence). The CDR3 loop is CAWSYMSAPLHF. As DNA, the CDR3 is TGTGCCTGGAGTTATATGTCGGCACCCCTCCACTTT.

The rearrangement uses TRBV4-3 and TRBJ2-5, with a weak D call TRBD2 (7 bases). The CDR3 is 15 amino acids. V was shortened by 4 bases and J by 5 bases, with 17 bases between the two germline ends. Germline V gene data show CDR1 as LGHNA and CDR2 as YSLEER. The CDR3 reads CASSPLGGQGETQYF. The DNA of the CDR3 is TGCGCCAGCAGCCCTCTGGGGGGGCAGGGGGAGACCCAGTACTTC.

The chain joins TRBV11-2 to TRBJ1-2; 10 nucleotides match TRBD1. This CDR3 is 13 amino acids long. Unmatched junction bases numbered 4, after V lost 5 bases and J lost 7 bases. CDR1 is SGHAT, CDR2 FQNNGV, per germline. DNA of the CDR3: TGTGCCAGCAGCCCAGGGACAGGGGTTGGCTACACCTTC. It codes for CASSPGTGVGYTF.

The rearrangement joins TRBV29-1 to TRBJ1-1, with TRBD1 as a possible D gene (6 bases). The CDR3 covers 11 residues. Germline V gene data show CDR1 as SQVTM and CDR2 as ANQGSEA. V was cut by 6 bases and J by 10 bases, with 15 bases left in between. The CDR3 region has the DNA TGCAGCGTGGTTAAACAGGGCCGAGCTTTCTTT. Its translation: CSVVKQGRAFF.

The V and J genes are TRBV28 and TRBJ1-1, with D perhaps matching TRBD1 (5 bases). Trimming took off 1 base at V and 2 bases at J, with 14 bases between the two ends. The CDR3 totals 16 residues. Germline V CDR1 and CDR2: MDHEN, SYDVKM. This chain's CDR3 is CASSLLPPTVNTEAFF. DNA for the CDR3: TGTGCCAGCAGTTTATTACCCCCGACAGTTAACACTGAAGCTTTCTTT.

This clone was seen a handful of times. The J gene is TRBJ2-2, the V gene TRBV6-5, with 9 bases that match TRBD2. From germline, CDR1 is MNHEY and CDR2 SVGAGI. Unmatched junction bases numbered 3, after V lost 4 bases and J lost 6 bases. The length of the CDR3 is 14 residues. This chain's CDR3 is CASSSGTSPGELFF. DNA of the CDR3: TGTGCCAGCAGTTCCGGGACTAGCCCCGGGGAGCTGTTTTTT.

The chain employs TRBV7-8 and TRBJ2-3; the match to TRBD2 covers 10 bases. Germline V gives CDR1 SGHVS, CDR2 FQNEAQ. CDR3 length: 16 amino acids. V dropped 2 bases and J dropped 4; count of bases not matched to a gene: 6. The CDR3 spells CASSLSTSGVPDTQYF. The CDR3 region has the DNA TGTGCCAGCAGCTTAAGTACTAGCGGGGTTCCAGATACGCAGTATTTT.

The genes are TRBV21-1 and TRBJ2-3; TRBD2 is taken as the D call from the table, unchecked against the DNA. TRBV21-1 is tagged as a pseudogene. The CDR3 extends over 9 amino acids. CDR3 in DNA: TGTGCCAGAGACCCACGAGGGTATTTT. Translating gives CARDPRGYF.

Here the CDR3 reads CASRSTSGVTDEQFF. DNA for the CDR3: TGTGCCAGCAGATCAACTAGCGGGGTCACGGATGAGCAGTTCTTC. The chain recombines TRBV7-9 with TRBJ2-1, with 10 nucleotides matching TRBD2. The V and J ends lost 6 bases and 8 bases, in that order; junction bases with no gene match: 10. The CDR3 runs to 15 residues. Germline CDR1 and CDR2: SEHNR and FQNEAQ (reference sequence).

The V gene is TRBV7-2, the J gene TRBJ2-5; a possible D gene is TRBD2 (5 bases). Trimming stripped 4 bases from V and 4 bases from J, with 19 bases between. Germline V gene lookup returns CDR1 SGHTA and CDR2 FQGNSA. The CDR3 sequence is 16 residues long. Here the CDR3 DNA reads TGTGCCAGCAGCTCACGGGGTGGAGCCCCTGGAGAGACCCAGTACTTC. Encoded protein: CASSSRGGAPGETQYF.